The T cell receptor beta chain under discussion was sequenced for a study of blood T cell repertoires in COVID-19. Only in-frame clones appear in the TCRdb table, and some are missing; sequencing was by immunoSEQ multiplex PCR. The profile shows just over 150,000 clones, approximately 95% of them singletons. The source material was peripheral blood. The receptor's source is a woman between 50 and 59 years old with acute or convalescent COVID-19.

As DNA, the CDR3 is TGTGCCACCAGTGATGGAGATCGGGGAGGGTATGAAAAACTGTTTTTT. Translation gives CATSDGDRGGYEKLFF. V usage is TRBV24-1 and J usage is TRBJ1-4; D unresolved. Trimming stripped 3 bases from V and 6 bases from J, with 16 bases between. CDR1 KGHDR and CDR2 SFDVKD come from the germline V gene. This CDR3 is 16 amino acids long.